Each of the 10 T cell receptor beta chains below was sequenced from the same sample in a study of regulatory T cells in long-lasting Graves disease. Researchers made TCR beta libraries by using iRepertoire HTBI primers and running Arm-PCR on CDR3 regions. TCRdb analysed the multiplex PCR reads with MiXCR anew, one entry per CDR3 protein. This repertoire shows 550,000 to 700,000 distinct CDR3 sequences, about 16% found once; its top ten account for around 11%. Indicated time point: newly diagnosed GD, antithyroid drugs for less than 3 months. PBMC-extracted RNA yielded the TCR library. The sample was also linked to a second study, of T cells in Graves' hyperthyroidism and ophthalmopathy.

This material consisted of peripheral blood mononuclear cells (PBMCs), taken at new diagnosis, from a patient treated with antithyroid drugs. The receptors stem from a man between 18 and 29 years old with Graves disease.

This clonotype showed up many times. The V and J genes are TRBV6-1 and TRBJ2-5; the match to TRBD1 covers 7 bases. This CDR3 is 14 amino acids long. V shed 6 bases, J shed 7 bases, and the junction held 11 bases outside the gene matches. Germline assignment: CDR1 MNHNS and CDR2 SASEGT. CDR3 in DNA: TGTGCCAGCAGCCCAACGACAGGGTTTGTGACCCAGTACTTC. It translates to CASSPTTGFVTQYF.

V usage is TRBV18 and J usage is TRBJ2-7; 14 bases are a match to TRBD2. The germline CDR1 and CDR2 sequences are KGHSH and LQKENI. The CDR3 is made up of 14 amino acids. Trimming took 6 bases from V and 9 from J; bases not matched to a gene: 7. The CDR3 spells CASSATSGRAVQYF. The CDR3 coding sequence is TGTGCCAGCTCCGCGACTAGCGGGAGGGCCGTGCAGTACTTC.

This clonotype was recorded many times. The CDR3 spells CASSYEDRGYNEQFF. CDR3 bases: TGTGCCAGCAGTTACGAGGACAGAGGATACAATGAGCAGTTCTTC. The V gene is TRBV6-2 or TRBV6-3, the J gene TRBJ2-1; tentative D call: TRBD1 (6 bases). V was trimmed by 2 bases and J by 4 bases, leaving 12 bases between them. The germline gives CDR1 MNHEY, CDR2 SVGEGT. The CDR3 consists of 15 residues.

This clonotype has only a few counts. The chain employs TRBV15 and TRBJ1-5; possible D gene TRBD1, 5 bases. The CDR3 consists of 14 residues. Germline CDR1 is LNHNV and CDR2 is YYDKDF (reference sequence). Between the trimmed V and J ends, which lost 1 base and 7 bases, there was a span of 11 bases. The CDR3 is CATSRGGNGQPQHF. The CDR3, as DNA: TGTGCCACCAGCAGAGGGGGGAATGGACAGCCCCAGCATTTT.

This clonotype was counted at least ten times. J is TRBJ1-1 and V is TRBV20-1, with TRBD1 matching over 8 bases. Trimming at V came to 0 bases and at J to 4 bases, leaving 4 bases not matched to a gene. Germline loops: CDR1 DFQATT, CDR2 SNEGSKA (reference sequence). This CDR3 spans 14 amino acids. In nucleotides, the CDR3 is TGCAGTGCTAGAGAAAGAACAGGGGGCACTGAAGCTTTCTTT. Residues: CSARERTGGTEAFF.

This clonotype was seen only a few times. CDR3 nucleotide sequence: TGTGCCAGCAGTCCATCGACAGGGGAGACTGAAGCTTTCTTT. Translated: CASSPSTGETEAFF. The chain carries TRBV2 and TRBJ1-1, with 8 bases identical to TRBD1. The V and J ends lost 5 bases and 5 bases, in that order; junction bases with no gene match: 7. CDR1 SNHLY and CDR2 FYNNEI come from the germline V gene. The CDR3 consists of 14 residues. Supplemented by reference TRBV2 and TRBJ1-1, the full variable domain reads EPEVTQTPSHQVTQMGQEVILRCVPISNHLYFYWYRQILGQKVEFLVSFYNNEISEKSEIFDDQFSVERPDGSNFTLKIRSTKLEDSAMYFCASSPSTGETEAFFGQGTRLTVV.

V usage is TRBV14 and J usage is TRBJ2-7; maybe TRBD2 (5 bases). Looked up from germline, CDR1 is SGHDN and CDR2 is FVKESK. This CDR3 has 13 residues. Trimming removed 1 base from V and 3 bases from J, with 7 bases in between. The CDR3 loop is CASSQAGYYEQYF. The CDR3 coding sequence is TGTGCCAGCAGCCAAGCGGGGTACTACGAGCAGTACTTC.

CDR3 coding DNA: TGCGCCAGCAGCTTTGGAGGACGGAGTAGCTCCCGGGAGACCCAGTACTTC. As protein: CASSFGGRSSSRETQYF. This chain joins TRBV5-1 and TRBJ2-5; the D gene is possibly TRBD2 (5 bases). CDR3 length: 17 amino acids. Trimming removed 2 bases from V and 5 bases from J, with 22 bases in between. Germline CDR1 reads SGHRS; CDR2 reads YFSETQ. Full variable domain (missing parts from reference TRBV5-1 and TRBJ2-5): KAGVTQTPRYLIKTRGQQVTLSCSPISGHRSVSWYQQTPGQGLQFLFEYFSETQRNKGNFPGRFSGRQFSNSRSEMNVSTLELGDSALYLCASSFGGRSSSRETQYFGPGTRLLVL.

This clonotype was observed at least ten times. As DNA, the CDR3 is TGTGCCAGCAGCTTAGACGTCCTAGCGGGAGTTGTCAGAGGGGGAGATGAGCAGTTCTTC. Translation: CASSLDVLAGVVRGGDEQFF. The V gene is TRBV7-9, the J gene TRBJ2-1; 10 bases match TRBD2. Germline loops: CDR1 SEHNR, CDR2 FQNEAQ (reference sequence). The CDR3 extends over 20 amino acids. Germline trimming cut 1 base from V and 8 bases from J; bases unmatched to any gene: 20.

The gene calls are TRBV9 and TRBJ1-1, with a weak D call TRBD1 (5 bases). V was shortened by 0 bases and J by 5 bases, with 17 bases between the two germline ends. CDR1 is SGDLS, CDR2 YYNGEE, per germline. The CDR3 has 16 residues. CDR3 protein: CASSVGNALPGTEAFF. The CDR3 region has the DNA TGTGCCAGCAGCGTAGGGAATGCCCTCCCAGGGACTGAAGCTTTCTTT.